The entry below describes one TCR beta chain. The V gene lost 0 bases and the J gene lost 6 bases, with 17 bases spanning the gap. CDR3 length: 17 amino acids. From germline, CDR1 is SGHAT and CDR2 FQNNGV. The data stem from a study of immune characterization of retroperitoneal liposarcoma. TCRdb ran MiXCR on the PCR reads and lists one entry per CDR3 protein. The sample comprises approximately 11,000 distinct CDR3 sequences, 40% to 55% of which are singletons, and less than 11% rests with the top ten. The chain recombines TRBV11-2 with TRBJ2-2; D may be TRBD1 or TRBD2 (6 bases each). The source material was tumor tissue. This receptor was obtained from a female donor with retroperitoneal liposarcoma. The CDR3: CASSLDGPGAWAGELFF. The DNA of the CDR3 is TGTGCCAGCAGCTTAGATGGCCCGGGGGCGTGGGCCGGGGAGCTGTTTTTT.